The present T cell receptor beta chain was sequenced within a study of identical twins. Trimming took off 5 bases at V and 8 bases at J, with 14 bases between the two ends. Per germline, CDR1 SGHTA and CDR2 FQGTGA. The CDR3 is 13 residues long. Addition of a universal primer site occurred through template switching, and cDNA carried unique molecular identifiers. TCRdb reanalysed the 5' RACE reads using MiXCR and keeps one entry per CDR3 protein. Here the sample spans 200,000 to 300,000 distinct CDR3 sequences, roughly a tenth being singletons. Input material: memory T cells sorted from blood. This clonotype was sampled from a man aged 50-59 years in good health. This rearrangement joins TRBV7-3 to TRBJ2-3; a weak D match, TRBD1 (5 bases). The CDR3 nucleotides are TGTGCCAGCAGCCGGACCCTCCAGGGTACGCAGTATTTT. Protein sequence: CASSRTLQGTQYF.